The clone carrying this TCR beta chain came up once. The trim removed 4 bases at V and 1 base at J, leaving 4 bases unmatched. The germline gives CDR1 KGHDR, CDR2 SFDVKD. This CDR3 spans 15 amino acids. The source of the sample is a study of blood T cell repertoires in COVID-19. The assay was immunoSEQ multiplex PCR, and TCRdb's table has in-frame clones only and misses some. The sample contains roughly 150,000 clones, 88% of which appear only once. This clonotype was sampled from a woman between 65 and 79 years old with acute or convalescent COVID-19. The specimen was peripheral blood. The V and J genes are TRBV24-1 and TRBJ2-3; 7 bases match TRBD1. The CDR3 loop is CATSDSGQGTDTQYF. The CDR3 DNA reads TGTGCCACCAGTGACAGCGGACAGGGCACAGATACGCAGTATTTT.